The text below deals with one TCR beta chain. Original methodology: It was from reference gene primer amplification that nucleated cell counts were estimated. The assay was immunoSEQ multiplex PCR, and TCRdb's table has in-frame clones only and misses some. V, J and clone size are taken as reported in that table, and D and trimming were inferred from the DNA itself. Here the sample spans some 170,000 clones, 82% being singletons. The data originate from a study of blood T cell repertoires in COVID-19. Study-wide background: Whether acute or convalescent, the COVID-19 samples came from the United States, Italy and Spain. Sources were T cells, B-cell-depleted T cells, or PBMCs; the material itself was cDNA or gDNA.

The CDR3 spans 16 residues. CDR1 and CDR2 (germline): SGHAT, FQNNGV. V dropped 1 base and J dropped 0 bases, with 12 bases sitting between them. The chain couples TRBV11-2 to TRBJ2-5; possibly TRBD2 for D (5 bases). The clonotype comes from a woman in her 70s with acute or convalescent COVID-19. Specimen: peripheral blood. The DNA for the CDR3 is TGTGCCAGCAGCTTAGTTGGAGGACTGTACCAAGAGACCCAGTACTTC. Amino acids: CASSLVGGLYQETQYF.